This TCR beta chain comes out of a study of T-cell memory formation after mild COVID-19. TCRdb fed the 5' RACE reads into MiXCR, producing one record per CDR3 protein. Here the sample spans over 150,000 distinct CDR3 sequences, roughly 18% being singletons. This clonotype was observed a single time. From germline, CDR1 is MNHEY and CDR2 SMNVEV (reference sequence). This CDR3 spans 13 amino acids. Deletions cut 5 bases from V and 3 bases from J, with 10 bases between. This clonotype was sampled from a man younger than 30 who had mild COVID-19 (a few samples of this study predate the infection). Cell type and time point are not known. Sequencing used PBMCs or a T cell subset sorted from them (not recorded which). This chain uses TRBV27 with TRBJ1-2; D unresolved. The CDR3 sequence is CASSPSRDYGYTF. Written as DNA, the CDR3 is TGTGCCAGCAGTCCCTCCCGGGACTATGGCTACACCTTC.